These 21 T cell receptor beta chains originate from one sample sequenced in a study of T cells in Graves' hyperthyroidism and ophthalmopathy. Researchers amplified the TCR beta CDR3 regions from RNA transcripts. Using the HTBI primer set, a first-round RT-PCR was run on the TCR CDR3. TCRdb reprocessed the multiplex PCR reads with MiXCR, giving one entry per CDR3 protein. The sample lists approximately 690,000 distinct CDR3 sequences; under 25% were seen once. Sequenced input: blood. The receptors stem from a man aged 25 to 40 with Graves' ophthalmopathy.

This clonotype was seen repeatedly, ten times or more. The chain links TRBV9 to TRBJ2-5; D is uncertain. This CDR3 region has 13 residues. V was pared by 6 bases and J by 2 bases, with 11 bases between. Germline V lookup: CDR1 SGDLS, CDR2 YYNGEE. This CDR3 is CASTPGGQETQYF. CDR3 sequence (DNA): TGTGCCAGCACTCCTGGCGGTCAAGAGACCCAGTACTTC.

For the CDR3, the DNA is TGCGCCAGCAGCGTTGGTGGGACAGGGGGCGGGTACGAGCAGTACTTC. Translation: CASSVGGTGGGYEQYF. This chain links TRBV5-1 with TRBJ2-7; 12 positions match TRBD1. This CDR3 has 16 residues. CDR1 is SGHRS, CDR2 YFSETQ, per germline. Losses at the gene ends were 4 bases for V and 4 bases for J; bases not matched to a gene: 9.

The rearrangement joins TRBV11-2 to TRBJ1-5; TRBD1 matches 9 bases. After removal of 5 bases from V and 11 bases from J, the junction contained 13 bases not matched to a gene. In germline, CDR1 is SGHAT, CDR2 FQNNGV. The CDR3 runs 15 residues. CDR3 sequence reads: CASSGTGSYEETQHF. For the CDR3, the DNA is TGTGCCAGCAGCGGGACAGGGTCGTACGAAGAGACCCAGCATTTT. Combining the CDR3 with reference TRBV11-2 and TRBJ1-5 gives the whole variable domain EAGVAQSPRYKIIEKRQSVAFWCNPISGHATLYWYQQILGQGPKLLIQFQNNGVVDDSQLPKDRFSAERLKGVDSTLKIQPAKLEDSAVYLCASSGTGSYEETQHFGDGTRLSIL.

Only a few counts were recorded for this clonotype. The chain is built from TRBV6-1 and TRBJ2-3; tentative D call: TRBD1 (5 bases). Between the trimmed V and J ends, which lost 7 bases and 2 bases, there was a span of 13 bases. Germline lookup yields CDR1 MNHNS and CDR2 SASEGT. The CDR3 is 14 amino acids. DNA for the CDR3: TGTGCCAGCACCATTCAGGGCGCCACAGATACGCAGTATTTT. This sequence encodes CASTIQGATDTQYF.

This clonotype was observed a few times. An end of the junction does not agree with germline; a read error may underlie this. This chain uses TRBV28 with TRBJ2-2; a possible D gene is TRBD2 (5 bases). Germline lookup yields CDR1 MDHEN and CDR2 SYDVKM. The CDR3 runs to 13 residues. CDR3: CASSSSDPGKLFF. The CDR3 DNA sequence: TGTGCCAGCAGTTCCTCGGATCCCGGGAAGCTGTTTTTT.

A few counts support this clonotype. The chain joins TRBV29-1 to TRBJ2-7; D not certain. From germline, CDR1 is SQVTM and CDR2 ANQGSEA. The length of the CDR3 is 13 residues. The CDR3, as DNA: TGCACCCCCTGGGCGCAGGTGATCTACGAGCAGTACTTC. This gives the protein CTPWAQVIYEQYF.

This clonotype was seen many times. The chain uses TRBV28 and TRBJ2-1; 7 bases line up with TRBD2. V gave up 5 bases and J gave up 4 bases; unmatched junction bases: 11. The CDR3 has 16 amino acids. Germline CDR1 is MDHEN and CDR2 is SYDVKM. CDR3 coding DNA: TGTGCCAGCAGTCCGCTAGCGGCCAGCCGATACAATGAGCAGTTCTTC. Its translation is CASSPLAASRYNEQFF.

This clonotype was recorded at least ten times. CDR3 DNA: TGTGCCAGCAGTGACTGGACTAGCGGTAGTGGTGAGCAGTTCTTC. This translates into CASSDWTSGSGEQFF. The rearrangement uses TRBV2 and TRBJ2-1, with TRBD2 identical over 10 bases. J lost 9 bases, V lost 3 bases, and 8 bases had no gene match. The germline V gene has CDR1 SNHLY and CDR2 FYNNEI. The CDR3 has 15 residues.

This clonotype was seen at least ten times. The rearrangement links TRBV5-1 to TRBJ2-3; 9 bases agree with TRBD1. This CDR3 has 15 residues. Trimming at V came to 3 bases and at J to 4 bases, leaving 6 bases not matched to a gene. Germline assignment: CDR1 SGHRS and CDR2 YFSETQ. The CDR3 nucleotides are TGCGCCAGCAGCTCCGGACAGGGGTTTGCAGATACGCAGTATTTT. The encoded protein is CASSSGQGFADTQYF.

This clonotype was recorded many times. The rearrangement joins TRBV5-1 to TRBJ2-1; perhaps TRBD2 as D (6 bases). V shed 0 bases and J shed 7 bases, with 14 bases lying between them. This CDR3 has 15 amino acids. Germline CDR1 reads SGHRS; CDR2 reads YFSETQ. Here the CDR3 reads CASSLEYGRKNEQFF. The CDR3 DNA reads TGCGCCAGCAGCTTGGAGTACGGGAGAAAGAATGAGCAGTTCTTC.

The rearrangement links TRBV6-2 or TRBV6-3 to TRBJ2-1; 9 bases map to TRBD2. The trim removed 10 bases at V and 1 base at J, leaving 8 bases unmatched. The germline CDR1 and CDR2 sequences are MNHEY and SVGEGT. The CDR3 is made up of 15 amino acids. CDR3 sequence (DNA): TGTGCCACCTCCATGACTAGCGGATCCTACAATGAGCAGTTCTTC. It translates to CATSMTSGSYNEQFF.

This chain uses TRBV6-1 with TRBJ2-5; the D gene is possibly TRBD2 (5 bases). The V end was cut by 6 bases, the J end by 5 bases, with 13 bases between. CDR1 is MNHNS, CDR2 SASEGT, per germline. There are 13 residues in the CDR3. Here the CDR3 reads CASRAPPGETQYF. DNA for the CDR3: TGTGCCAGCAGGGCCCCACCGGGGGAGACCCAGTACTTC.

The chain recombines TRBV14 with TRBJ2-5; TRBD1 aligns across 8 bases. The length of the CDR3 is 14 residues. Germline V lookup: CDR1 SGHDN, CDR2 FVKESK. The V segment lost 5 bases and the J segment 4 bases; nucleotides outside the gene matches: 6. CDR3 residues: CASSYQGARETQYF. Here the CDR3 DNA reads TGTGCCAGCAGCTATCAGGGGGCTCGAGAGACCCAGTACTTC.

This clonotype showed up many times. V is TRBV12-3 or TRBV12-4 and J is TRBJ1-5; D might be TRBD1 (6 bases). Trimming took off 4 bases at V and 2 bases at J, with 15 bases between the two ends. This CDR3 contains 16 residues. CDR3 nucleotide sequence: TGTGCCAGCAGTTCAGCTTACGAGGGGGGCAATCAGCCCCAGCATTTT. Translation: CASSSAYEGGNQPQHF.

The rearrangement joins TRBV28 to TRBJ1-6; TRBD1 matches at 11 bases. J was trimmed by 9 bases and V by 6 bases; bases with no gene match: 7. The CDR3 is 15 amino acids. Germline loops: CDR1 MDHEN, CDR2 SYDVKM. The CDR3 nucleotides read TGTGCCAGCAGGACCGGGACAGGGGGTGGTTCACCCCTCCACTTT. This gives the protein CASRTGTGGGSPLHF.

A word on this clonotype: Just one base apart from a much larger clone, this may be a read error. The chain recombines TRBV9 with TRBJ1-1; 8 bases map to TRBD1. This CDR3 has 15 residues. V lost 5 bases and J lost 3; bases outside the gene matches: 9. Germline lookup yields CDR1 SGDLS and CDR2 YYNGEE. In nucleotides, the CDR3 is TGTGCCAGCAGGCACGGACAGGGTAGGGACACTGAAGCTTTCTTT. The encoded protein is CASRHGQGRDTEAFF.

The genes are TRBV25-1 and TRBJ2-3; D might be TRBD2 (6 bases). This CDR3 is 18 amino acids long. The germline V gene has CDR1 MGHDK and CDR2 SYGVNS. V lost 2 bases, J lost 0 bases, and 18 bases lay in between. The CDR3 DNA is TGTGCCAGCAGTGAACCACCCAGACTAGTGTCGAGCACAGATACGCAGTATTTT. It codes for CASSEPPRLVSSTDTQYF.

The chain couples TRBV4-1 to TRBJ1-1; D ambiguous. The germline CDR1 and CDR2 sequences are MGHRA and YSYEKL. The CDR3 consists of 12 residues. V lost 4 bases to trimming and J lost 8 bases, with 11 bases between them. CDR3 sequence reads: CASSPSGLEAFF. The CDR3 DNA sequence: TGCGCCAGCAGCCCCAGTGGGTTGGAAGCTTTCTTT.

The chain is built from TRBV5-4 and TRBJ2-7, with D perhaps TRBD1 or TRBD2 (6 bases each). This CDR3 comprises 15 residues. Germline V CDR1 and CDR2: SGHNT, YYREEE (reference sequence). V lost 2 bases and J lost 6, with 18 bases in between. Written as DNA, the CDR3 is TGTGCCAGCAGCTTCGGGGGCGGGTCCCTTGGCGAGCAGTACTTC. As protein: CASSFGGGSLGEQYF.

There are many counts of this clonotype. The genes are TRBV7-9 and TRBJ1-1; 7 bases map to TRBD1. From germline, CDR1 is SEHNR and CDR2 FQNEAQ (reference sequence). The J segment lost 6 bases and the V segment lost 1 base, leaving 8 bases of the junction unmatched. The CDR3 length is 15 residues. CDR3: CASSLDSGGSAEAFF. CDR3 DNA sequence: TGTGCCAGCAGCTTAGACTCAGGGGGTTCCGCTGAAGCTTTCTTT.

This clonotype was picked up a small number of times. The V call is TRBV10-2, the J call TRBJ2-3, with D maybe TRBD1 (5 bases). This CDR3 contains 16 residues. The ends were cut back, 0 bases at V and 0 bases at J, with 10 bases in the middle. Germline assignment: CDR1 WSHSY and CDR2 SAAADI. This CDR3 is CASSESSAGSTDTQYF. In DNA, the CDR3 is TGCGCCAGCAGTGAGTCGTCTGCAGGGAGCACAGATACGCAGTATTTT.